This entry lists 26 T cell receptor beta chains sequenced from one sample in a study of blood T cell repertoires in COVID-19. The table came from immunoSEQ multiplex PCR; TCRdb's copy has only in-frame clones and leaves some out. The sample gives about 290,000 clones, 86% of which show up once; less than 3% is in the top ten. Sequencing was done on a sample of peripheral blood. The source of these receptors is a woman in her 30s with active or convalescent COVID-19.

The V call is TRBV2, the J call TRBJ2-5; 7 bases align to TRBD1. The CDR3 extends over 14 amino acids. V was pared by 4 bases and J by 3 bases, with 5 bases of the junction left unmatched. From germline, CDR1 is SNHLY and CDR2 FYNNEI. CDR3 DNA: TGTGCCAGCAGTGCCCCCGACAGGGAAGAGACCCAGTACTTC. It is translated as CASSAPDREETQYF.

This chain connects TRBV5-1 to TRBJ2-3, with D perhaps matching TRBD2 (6 bases). The V and J ends lost 0 bases and 5 bases respectively, with 10 bases between them. The CDR3 is made up of 14 amino acids. Germline V gives CDR1 SGHRS, CDR2 YFSETQ. The CDR3 DNA sequence: TGCGCCAGCAGCTTGGCGGGGCGGGGAGATACGCAGTATTTT. Translating it yields CASSLAGRGDTQYF.

This clone was observed once. The rearrangement uses TRBV7-9 and TRBJ1-1, with unresolved D. CDR3 length: 15 amino acids. The V gene's germline CDR1 is SEHNR and CDR2 FQNEAQ (reference sequence). V was pared by 2 bases and J by 3 bases, with 13 bases between. The DNA for the CDR3 is TGTGCCAGCAGCTTATTCGGCACCGGGGACACTGAAGCTTTCTTT. Translation: CASSLFGTGDTEAFF.

The V gene is TRBV28, the J gene TRBJ2-1, with D tentatively TRBD2 (6 bases). The CDR3 runs 14 residues. Per germline, CDR1 MDHEN and CDR2 SYDVKM. The germline V and J ends were trimmed by 6 bases and 4 bases, with 13 bases remaining between them. CDR3 in DNA: TGTGCCAGCAGGCAACCGGGACTGTACAATGAGCAGTTCTTC. Translated: CASRQPGLYNEQFF.

The chain joins TRBV5-1 to TRBJ1-4; 7 nucleotides line up with TRBD1. J lost 5 bases, V lost 0 bases, and 10 bases had no gene match. The germline gives CDR1 SGHRS, CDR2 YFSETQ. The CDR3 runs to 17 residues. CDR3 sequence reads: CASSLGIGGQENEKLFF. The CDR3 coding sequence is TGCGCCAGCAGCTTGGGAATAGGCGGACAGGAGAATGAAAAACTGTTTTTT. The complete variable domain, with remaining parts taken from reference TRBV5-1 and TRBJ1-4, reads KAGVTQTPRYLIKTRGQQVTLSCSPISGHRSVSWYQQTPGQGLQFLFEYFSETQRNKGNFPGRFSGRQFSNSRSEMNVSTLELGDSALYLCASSLGIGGQENEKLFFGSGTQLSVL.

This chain uses TRBV18 with TRBJ1-1, with D unresolved. Germline CDR1 and CDR2: KGHSH and LQKENI. V lost 3 bases, J lost 0 bases, and 11 bases lay in between. The CDR3 is 15 amino acids. CDR3 in amino acids: CASSPLERLNTEAFF. The CDR3 nucleotides are TGTGCCAGCTCACCCTTGGAGCGTCTGAACACTGAAGCTTTCTTT. Full variable domain (remainder filled in from reference TRBV18 and TRBJ1-1): NAGVMQNPRHLVRRRGQEARLRCSPMKGHSHVYWYRQLPEEGLKFMVYLQKENIIDESGMPKERFSAEFPKEGPSILRIQQVVRGDSAAYFCASSPLERLNTEAFFGQGTRLTVV.

Written as DNA, the CDR3 is TGCGCCAGCGGGCAGGGCCCTAAAGGTGAGCAGTTCTTC. It yields the protein CASGQGPKGEQFF. The V gene is TRBV5-1, the J gene TRBJ2-1; a possible D gene is TRBD1 (5 bases). Germline V gene lookup returns CDR1 SGHRS and CDR2 YFSETQ. CDR3 length equals 13 residues. Trimming stripped 7 bases from V and 9 bases from J, with 17 bases between.

The J gene is TRBJ1-2, the V gene TRBV29-1; 10 bases are a match to TRBD1. Germline V lookup: CDR1 SQVTM, CDR2 ANQGSEA. The CDR3 is 14 amino acids. V gave up 6 bases and J gave up 4 bases; unmatched junction bases: 8. The CDR3, as DNA: TGCAGCGTCGCAACCGGGACAGGGGCCTATGGCTACACCTTC. Encoded protein: CSVATGTGAYGYTF.

The rearrangement joins TRBV25-1 to TRBJ1-1; 8 positions match TRBD1. This CDR3 has 15 amino acids. CDR1 is MGHDK, CDR2 SYGVNS, per germline. The ends lost 3 bases at V and 3 bases at J; junction bases unmatched: 6. The CDR3 spells CASSEVQGGDTEAFF. For the CDR3, the DNA is TGTGCCAGCAGTGAGGTACAGGGGGGAGACACTGAAGCTTTCTTT.

V and J are TRBV2 and TRBJ1-6; 9 bases are shared with TRBD1. Germline trimming cut 8 bases from V and 14 bases from J; bases unmatched to any gene: 10. Looked up from germline, CDR1 is SNHLY and CDR2 is FYNNEI. The CDR3 runs to 13 residues. The CDR3 coding sequence is TGTGCCAGCGTTTCCGACCGGGACAGGGCCCTCCACTTT. It yields the protein CASVSDRDRALHF.

V gene TRBV7-2 combines with J gene TRBJ2-7; TRBD1 is a possible D gene (5 bases). Trimming left V 2 bases short and J 3 bases short, with 8 bases between. Germline-derived CDR1 and CDR2 are SGHTA and FQGNSA. This CDR3 contains 13 residues. The CDR3 DNA reads as TGTGCCAGCAGCTTAAGGCAGGGCTACGAGCAGTACTTC. Translation gives CASSLRQGYEQYF.

The chain couples TRBV10-3 to TRBJ1-2; D is unclear. Germline V gene sequence: CDR1 ENHRY, CDR2 SYGVKD. The CDR3 sequence is 13 residues long. The V and J ends lost 11 bases and 4 bases respectively, with 17 bases between them. The CDR3 spells CASSLAVSYGYTF. CDR3 bases: TGTGCCTCTTCTTTAGCGGTTTCCTATGGCTACACCTTC.

This chain joins TRBV7-2 and TRBJ2-3; 9 positions agree with TRBD1. With 3 bases clipped from V and 5 bases from J, the junction kept 6 bases outside the gene matches. This CDR3 comprises 15 residues. Per germline, CDR1 SGHTA and CDR2 FQGNSA. The chain's CDR3 is CASSFRQTGGDTQYF. The CDR3 bases are TGTGCCAGCAGCTTCCGACAGACAGGGGGAGATACGCAGTATTTT.

This chain links TRBV7-2 with TRBJ2-5; D is perhaps TRBD1 (6 bases). CDR3 size: 15 residues. The V and J ends lost 8 bases and 2 bases respectively, with 18 bases between them. CDR1 and CDR2 from the germline V gene are SGHTA and FQGNSA. CDR3 DNA: TGTGCCAGCCGCTGGGGGCCCGCCGATCAAGAGACCCAGTACTTC. Protein: CASRWGPADQETQYF.

V gene TRBV29-1 combines with J gene TRBJ2-5; TRBD2 is a possible D gene (6 bases). V dropped 6 bases and J dropped 6 bases, with 17 bases sitting between them. Germline V CDR1 and CDR2: SQVTM, ANQGSEA. The CDR3 spans 13 residues. CDR3: CSVVVGGGKTQYF. CDR3 bases: TGCAGCGTGGTGGTGGGGGGAGGAAAGACCCAGTACTTC.

The rearrangement links TRBV28 to TRBJ2-7; D gene ambiguous. The V gene lost 1 base and the J gene lost 3 bases, with 7 bases spanning the gap. There are 13 residues in the CDR3. Looked up from germline, CDR1 is MDHEN and CDR2 is SYDVKM. CDR3 nucleotides: TGTGCCAGCAGTTTATATCAGGACTACGAGCAGTACTTC. Encoded protein: CASSLYQDYEQYF.

CDR3 region: CASSENRGGYGYTF. CDR3 DNA sequence: TGTGCCAGCAGTGAAAACAGGGGAGGCTATGGCTACACCTTC. The chain joins TRBV2 to TRBJ1-2; TRBD1 matches 7 bases. From germline, CDR1 is SNHLY and CDR2 FYNNEI. The CDR3 runs to 14 residues. The trim removed 2 bases at V and 4 bases at J, leaving 4 bases unmatched. Drawing the rest from reference TRBV2 and TRBJ1-2, the complete variable domain is EPEVTQTPSHQVTQMGQEVILRCVPISNHLYFYWYRQILGQKVEFLVSFYNNEISEKSEIFDDQFSVERPDGSNFTLKIRSTKLEDSAMYFCASSENRGGYGYTFGSGTRLTVV.

The rearrangement links TRBV7-6 to TRBJ2-1, with 12 bases matching TRBD2. V gave up 1 base and J gave up 12 bases; unmatched junction bases: 7. Germline V gene data show CDR1 as SGHVS and CDR2 as FNYEAQ. The CDR3 runs 15 residues. As DNA, the CDR3 is TGTGCCAGCAGCTTAGGGACTAGCGGGGCGGGAGGGCAGTTCTTC. This translates into CASSLGTSGAGGQFF.

V and J are TRBV2 and TRBJ2-7, with 11 positions matching TRBD1. This CDR3 has 15 residues. With V trimmed by 6 bases and J by 2 bases, 6 bases remained unmatched. Germline values: CDR1 SNHLY, CDR2 FYNNEI. This CDR3 is CASRPGTGGAYEQYF. The CDR3 bases are TGTGCCAGCAGGCCCGGGACAGGGGGAGCCTACGAGCAGTACTTC.

This chain joins TRBV29-1 and TRBJ1-2; the D gene is possibly TRBD1 (6 bases). The CDR3 spans 14 residues. With 8 bases removed from V and 1 base from J, the gap between germline ends came to 17 bases. Looked up from germline, CDR1 is SQVTM and CDR2 is ANQGSEA. The DNA of the CDR3 is TGCAGCCAGACCCCCTACAGGGATAACTATGGCTACACCTTC. Amino acids: CSQTPYRDNYGYTF. Full variable domain (remainder filled in from reference TRBV29-1 and TRBJ1-2): SAVISQKPSRDICQRGTSLTIQCQVDSQVTMMFWYRQQPGQSLTLIATANQGSEATYESGFVIDKFPISRPNLTFSTLTVSNMSPEDSSIYLCSQTPYRDNYGYTFGSGTRLTVV.

This chain links TRBV18 with TRBJ1-5; 8 bases map to TRBD1. The CDR3 is 16 amino acids. In germline, CDR1 is KGHSH, CDR2 LQKENI. Unmatched junction bases numbered 7, after V lost 3 bases and J lost 3 bases. The CDR3: CASSPYDRGLNQPQHF. The CDR3 region has the DNA TGTGCCAGCTCACCTTATGACAGGGGACTCAATCAGCCCCAGCATTTT.

The rearrangement joins TRBV7-2 to TRBJ2-1, with 10 bases fitting TRBD2. Germline V gives CDR1 SGHTA, CDR2 FQGNSA. Trimming cost V 5 bases and J 8 bases; bases outside gene matches: 21. The CDR3 contains 19 residues. DNA for the CDR3: TGTGCCAGCAGCAACGCCCCGATTGGGGGGAGCGGGGGGGCTTATGAGCAGTTCTTC. Its protein is CASSNAPIGGSGGAYEQFF.

The genes are TRBV28 and TRBJ2-1; weak D call: TRBD1 (6 bases). CDR1 is MDHEN and CDR2 is SYDVKM in the germline V gene. Trimming stripped 7 bases from V and 5 bases from J, with 18 bases between. This CDR3 region has 15 residues. DNA of the CDR3: TGTGCCAGCACCATGGCCAGGGCAGGGGACAATGAGCAGTTCTTC. Translation gives CASTMARAGDNEQFF. Combining the CDR3 with reference TRBV28 and TRBJ2-1 gives the whole variable domain DVKVTQSSRYLVKRTGEKVFLECVQDMDHENMFWYRQDPGLGLRLIYFSYDVKMKEKGDIPEGYSVSREKKERFSLILESASTNQTSMYLCASTMARAGDNEQFFGPGTRLTVL.

This clone has a single count. The chain recombines TRBV7-2 with TRBJ2-7, with a weak D call TRBD1 (6 bases). V lost 11 bases and J 2 bases, leaving 16 bases between the germline ends. This CDR3 comprises 13 residues. CDR1 and CDR2 (germline): SGHTA, FQGNSA. The CDR3 spells CAGAQGPAYEQYF. The CDR3 region has the DNA TGTGCCGGAGCCCAGGGGCCCGCCTACGAGCAGTACTTC.

The chain links TRBV7-9 to TRBJ1-1; D gene uncertain. V was pared by 4 bases and J by 4 bases, with 7 bases between. The CDR3 is 12 amino acids. Germline CDR1 reads SEHNR; CDR2 reads FQNEAQ (reference sequence). Here the CDR3 DNA reads TGTGCCAGCAGCTCGGTAAGCACTGAAGCTTTCTTT. This codes for CASSSVSTEAFF.

The V gene is TRBV28, the J gene TRBJ1-4; TRBD1 matches 8 bases. The CDR3 has 15 amino acids. V shed 5 bases and J 5 bases; nucleotides not matched to a gene: 7. CDR1 MDHEN and CDR2 SYDVKM come from the germline V gene. The CDR3 coding sequence is TGTGCCAGCAGTAGTCAGGGGGCTTTCAATGAAAAACTGTTTTTT. This codes for CASSSQGAFNEKLFF. Variable domain in full (rest from reference TRBV28 and TRBJ1-4): DVKVTQSSRYLVKRTGEKVFLECVQDMDHENMFWYRQDPGLGLRLIYFSYDVKMKEKGDIPEGYSVSREKKERFSLILESASTNQTSMYLCASSSQGAFNEKLFFGSGTQLSVL.